A selection of T cell receptor beta chains follows, all from one sample in a study of blood T cell repertoires in COVID-19. Profiled with immunoSEQ multiplex PCR; TCRdb holds only in-frame clones, not every one. The sample has approximately 210,000 clones; over 75% are singletons. Material: peripheral blood. These TCRs come from a man aged 40-50 years with active or convalescent COVID-19. Each CDR3 is given with its conserved first and last residue. The order of the fields is J gene, V gene, clone size, D gene, CDR3 length, CDR3 DNA, CDR3 protein. A D gene is named only where the DNA matches it firmly. Clone size, where shown, is once, few, many, or a class for clones that have expanded.

j_call: TRBJ2-1; v_call: TRBV5-1; clone_size: -; d_call: TRBD2; cdr3_length: 16; cdr3_nt: TGCGCCAGCAGCTACCTCCGGGGGGGCCAACACAATGAGCAGTTCTTC; cdr3_aa: CASSYLRGGQHNEQFF
j_call: TRBJ1-5; v_call: TRBV29-1; clone_size: -; d_call: TRBD1; cdr3_length: 15; cdr3_nt: TGCAGCGTTGAGCTCGCGACAGGGGAGGGGCAGCCCCAGCATTTT; cdr3_aa: CSVELATGEGQPQHF
j_call: TRBJ2-7; v_call: TRBV3-1/TRBV3-2; clone_size: -; d_call: -; cdr3_length: 14; cdr3_nt: TGTGCCAGCAGCGGACGCAGGGGAACCTACGAGCAGTACTTC; cdr3_aa: CASSGRRGTYEQYF
j_call: TRBJ2-3; v_call: TRBV5-1; clone_size: -; d_call: -; cdr3_length: 13; cdr3_nt: TGCGCCAGCAGCATCTCAGGGACAGATACGCAGTATTTT; cdr3_aa: CASSISGTDTQYF
j_call: TRBJ2-1; v_call: TRBV4-1; clone_size: -; d_call: TRBD2; cdr3_length: 20; cdr3_nt: TGCGCCAGCAGCCAAGGGGGTACTAGCGGGGGGTTTCGCTCCTACAATGAGCAGTTCTTC; cdr3_aa: CASSQGGTSGGFRSYNEQFF
j_call: TRBJ2-7; v_call: TRBV2; clone_size: -; d_call: TRBD2; cdr3_length: 18; cdr3_nt: TGTGCCAGCAGTGGTAACGCCGCTAGCGGGTTACCTCCCTACGAGCAGTACTTC; cdr3_aa: CASSGNAASGLPPYEQYF
j_call: TRBJ2-1; v_call: TRBV24-1; clone_size: -; d_call: -; cdr3_length: 14; cdr3_nt: TGTGCCACCAGTGAGCCCCGGACAGCTTCGCCACTCCTCTTC; cdr3_aa: CATSEPRTASPLLF
j_call: TRBJ2-7; v_call: TRBV5-1; clone_size: -; d_call: TRBD2; cdr3_length: 18; cdr3_nt: TGCGCCAGCAGCTGCTTGCCGGGACTAGCGGTAAGCTCCTACGAGCAGTACTTC; cdr3_aa: CASSCLPGLAVSSYEQYF
j_call: TRBJ2-2; v_call: TRBV18; clone_size: -; d_call: TRBD1; cdr3_length: 15; cdr3_nt: TGTGCCAGCTCACCTACAGGGGGCTACACCGGGGAGCTGTTTTTT; cdr3_aa: CASSPTGGYTGELFF
j_call: TRBJ1-1; v_call: TRBV5-4; clone_size: -; d_call: -; cdr3_length: 14; cdr3_nt: TGTGCCAGCAGCTTGGGAGGTATGAACACTGAAGCTTTCTTT; cdr3_aa: CASSLGGMNTEAFF
j_call: TRBJ1-6; v_call: TRBV5-4; clone_size: once; d_call: TRBD1; cdr3_length: 15; cdr3_nt: TGTGCCAGCAGCTTGGACAGGGGGATTTATTCACCCCTCCACTTT; cdr3_aa: CASSLDRGIYSPLHF
j_call: TRBJ1-6; v_call: TRBV9; clone_size: -; d_call: TRBD1; cdr3_length: 16; cdr3_nt: TGTGCCAGCAGCGTAGTAGGACAGGGGTTCAATTCACCCCTCCACTTT; cdr3_aa: CASSVVGQGFNSPLHF
j_call: TRBJ1-2; v_call: TRBV10-3; clone_size: -; d_call: -; cdr3_length: 17; cdr3_nt: TGTGCCATCAGTGAGTTGGTCCGGGACACCGCTTCCTATGGCTACACCTTC; cdr3_aa: CAISELVRDTASYGYTF
j_call: TRBJ2-1; v_call: TRBV24-1; clone_size: -; d_call: -; cdr3_length: 13; cdr3_nt: TGTGCCACCAGTGATGGGTTGAAGCGGGAGCAGTTCTTC; cdr3_aa: CATSDGLKREQFF
j_call: TRBJ2-7; v_call: TRBV4-1; clone_size: -; d_call: -; cdr3_length: 15; cdr3_nt: TGCGCCAGCAGCCAAGATGCGTGGTCCCCCTACGAGCAGTACTTC; cdr3_aa: CASSQDAWSPYEQYF
j_call: TRBJ1-1; v_call: TRBV27; clone_size: -; d_call: -; cdr3_length: 16; cdr3_nt: TGTGCCAGCAGTTTATCGATAATGCGGGGACGGCCTGAAGCTTTCTTT; cdr3_aa: CASSLSIMRGRPEAFF
j_call: TRBJ2-2; v_call: TRBV4-2; clone_size: -; d_call: TRBD2; cdr3_length: 15; cdr3_nt: TGTGCCAGCGAACTTGTAACGGGGGGCACCGGGGAGCTGTTTTTT; cdr3_aa: CASELVTGGTGELFF
j_call: TRBJ2-2; v_call: TRBV27; clone_size: -; d_call: TRBD2; cdr3_length: 14; cdr3_nt: TGTGCCAGCAGGGTCAGCGGGAGCACCGGGGAGCTGTTTTTT; cdr3_aa: CASRVSGSTGELFF
j_call: TRBJ1-6; v_call: TRBV3-1/TRBV3-2; clone_size: -; d_call: TRBD1; cdr3_length: 16; cdr3_nt: TGTGCCAGCAGCTACTCGGACAGGGGGAGCAATTCACCCCTCCACTTT; cdr3_aa: CASSYSDRGSNSPLHF
j_call: TRBJ1-5; v_call: TRBV28; clone_size: -; d_call: -; cdr3_length: 15; cdr3_nt: TGTGCCAGCAGTCCCCGGGGACTTAGCAATCAGCCCCAGCATTTT; cdr3_aa: CASSPRGLSNQPQHF
j_call: TRBJ1-6; v_call: TRBV7-9; clone_size: -; d_call: TRBD1; cdr3_length: 17; cdr3_nt: TGTGCCAGCAGCGATACCCACCGGGACAGGGCCTATTCACCCCTCCACTTT; cdr3_aa: CASSDTHRDRAYSPLHF
j_call: TRBJ1-5; v_call: TRBV7-2; clone_size: -; d_call: -; cdr3_length: 13; cdr3_nt: TGTGCCAGCAGCTTAGCTGAGACAAACACACAGCATTTT; cdr3_aa: CASSLAETNTQHF
j_call: TRBJ2-5; v_call: TRBV2; clone_size: -; d_call: TRBD2; cdr3_length: 13; cdr3_nt: TGTGCCAGCACGGGAGGGGACCAAGAGACCCAGTACTTC; cdr3_aa: CASTGGDQETQYF
j_call: TRBJ1-1; v_call: TRBV5-1; clone_size: once; d_call: TRBD1; cdr3_length: 13; cdr3_nt: TGCGCCAGCAGCGGGACAGTGAACACTGAAGCTTTCTTT; cdr3_aa: CASSGTVNTEAFF
j_call: TRBJ2-3; v_call: TRBV5-8; clone_size: -; d_call: TRBD1; cdr3_length: 15; cdr3_nt: TGTGCCAGCAGCTATCTCCAGGGGGTGTCAGATACGCAGTATTTT; cdr3_aa: CASSYLQGVSDTQYF
j_call: TRBJ2-7; v_call: TRBV15; clone_size: -; d_call: TRBD1; cdr3_length: 14; cdr3_nt: TGTGCCACCAGTTTGAGGGGGCCCCCCTACGAGCAGTACTTC; cdr3_aa: CATSLRGPPYEQYF
j_call: TRBJ1-4; v_call: TRBV6-6; clone_size: -; d_call: TRBD1; cdr3_length: 14; cdr3_nt: TGTGCCAGCAACACAGGGGGCGGTGGTGAAAAACTGTTTTTT; cdr3_aa: CASNTGGGGEKLFF
j_call: TRBJ2-3; v_call: TRBV11-2; clone_size: -; d_call: TRBD2; cdr3_length: 18; cdr3_nt: TGTGCCAGCAGGGGACCGGGACTAGCGGGCCGATTCACAGATACGCAGTATTTT; cdr3_aa: CASRGPGLAGRFTDTQYF
j_call: TRBJ1-1; v_call: TRBV6-5; clone_size: few; d_call: -; cdr3_length: 14; cdr3_nt: TGTGCCAGCAGTTACTCGAAGCTAAGCACTGAAGCTTTCTTT; cdr3_aa: CASSYSKLSTEAFF
j_call: TRBJ2-1; v_call: TRBV27; clone_size: -; d_call: TRBD2; cdr3_length: 19; cdr3_nt: TGTGCCAGCAGTCCAAGGGGACTAGCGGGAGAATACTCCTACAATGAGCAGTTCTTC; cdr3_aa: CASSPRGLAGEYSYNEQFF
j_call: TRBJ1-6; v_call: TRBV5-4; clone_size: -; d_call: TRBD1; cdr3_length: 13; cdr3_nt: TGTGCCATCTCTGACAGGGGGCATTCACCCCTCCACTTT; cdr3_aa: CAISDRGHSPLHF
j_call: TRBJ2-1; v_call: TRBV19; clone_size: -; d_call: TRBD2; cdr3_length: 15; cdr3_nt: TGTGCCAGTAGTATGGGGAGGGATTCCTACAATGAGCAGTTCTTC; cdr3_aa: CASSMGRDSYNEQFF
j_call: TRBJ1-2; v_call: TRBV10-2; clone_size: -; d_call: -; cdr3_length: 10; cdr3_nt: TGCGCCAGCAGACTGGAGGGCTACACCTTC; cdr3_aa: CASRLEGYTF
j_call: TRBJ2-2; v_call: TRBV2; clone_size: -; d_call: TRBD1; cdr3_length: 15; cdr3_nt: TGTGCCAGCTCCGGGACAGGGCTGAACACCGGGGAGCTGTTTTTT; cdr3_aa: CASSGTGLNTGELFF
j_call: TRBJ1-5; v_call: TRBV3-1/TRBV3-2; clone_size: -; d_call: TRBD1; cdr3_length: 15; cdr3_nt: TGTGCCAGCAGCCGGACAGGGGGGAACAATCAGCCCCAGCATTTT; cdr3_aa: CASSRTGGNNQPQHF
j_call: TRBJ2-1; v_call: TRBV30; clone_size: -; d_call: -; cdr3_length: 15; cdr3_nt: TGTGCCTGGAGTGTAGGCACCGCGGGAAGCAATGAGCAGTTCTTC; cdr3_aa: CAWSVGTAGSNEQFF
j_call: TRBJ2-1; v_call: TRBV5-4; clone_size: -; d_call: -; cdr3_length: 14; cdr3_nt: TGTGCCAGCAGCTTGGGTGACTGGTGGAATGAGCAGTTCTTC; cdr3_aa: CASSLGDWWNEQFF
j_call: TRBJ1-5; v_call: TRBV10-3; clone_size: -; d_call: TRBD1; cdr3_length: 14; cdr3_nt: TGTGCCATCAGTCCCGGGACAGGCTATCAGCCCCAGCATTTT; cdr3_aa: CAISPGTGYQPQHF
j_call: TRBJ2-7; v_call: TRBV27; clone_size: -; d_call: TRBD1; cdr3_length: 14; cdr3_nt: TGTGCCAGCAGTTTACGGGACAGGTTCCACGAGCAGTACTTC; cdr3_aa: CASSLRDRFHEQYF
j_call: TRBJ2-3; v_call: TRBV7-3; clone_size: -; d_call: -; cdr3_length: 16; cdr3_nt: TGTGCCAGCAGCTTGGGACGGGGGGCGAGCACAGATACGCAGTATTTT; cdr3_aa: CASSLGRGASTDTQYF
j_call: TRBJ1-1; v_call: TRBV2; clone_size: -; d_call: -; cdr3_length: 14; cdr3_nt: TGTGCCAGCAGAACAACAGGGTTATACACTGAAGCTTTCTTT; cdr3_aa: CASRTTGLYTEAFF
j_call: TRBJ2-3; v_call: TRBV5-4; clone_size: -; d_call: -; cdr3_length: 13; cdr3_nt: TGTGCCAGCAGCCCTCCCTACCGCGATACGCAGTATTTT; cdr3_aa: CASSPPYRDTQYF
j_call: TRBJ2-3; v_call: TRBV5-4; clone_size: -; d_call: TRBD2; cdr3_length: 15; cdr3_nt: TGTGCCAGCAGCTTGGCTCTGGGAGGGTTGGATACGCAGTATTTT; cdr3_aa: CASSLALGGLDTQYF
j_call: TRBJ2-3; v_call: TRBV6-4; clone_size: -; d_call: -; cdr3_length: 13; cdr3_nt: TGTGCCAGCAGTGAACAAGACACAGATACGCAGTATTTT; cdr3_aa: CASSEQDTDTQYF
j_call: TRBJ2-3; v_call: TRBV6-4; clone_size: few; d_call: TRBD2; cdr3_length: 16; cdr3_nt: TGTGCCAGCAGTGACTCGAAGGGACTAGCGACAGATACGCAGTATTTT; cdr3_aa: CASSDSKGLATDTQYF
j_call: TRBJ2-7; v_call: TRBV6-4; clone_size: -; d_call: -; cdr3_length: 13; cdr3_nt: TGTGCCAGCAGTGCAAACAGGGTCGGGGAGCAGTACTTC; cdr3_aa: CASSANRVGEQYF
j_call: TRBJ1-5; v_call: TRBV4-1; clone_size: -; d_call: TRBD1; cdr3_length: 15; cdr3_nt: TGCGCCAGCAGCCAACAAGGACAGGGTCATCAGCCCCAGCATTTT; cdr3_aa: CASSQQGQGHQPQHF
j_call: TRBJ2-7; v_call: TRBV18; clone_size: -; d_call: -; cdr3_length: 15; cdr3_nt: TGTGCCAGCTCACCCACTAGTAATCCGACCTACGAGCAGTACTTC; cdr3_aa: CASSPTSNPTYEQYF
j_call: TRBJ2-5; v_call: TRBV5-4; clone_size: -; d_call: -; cdr3_length: 16; cdr3_nt: TGTGCCAGCAGCTTGTTCGGATCAGGGGTTTGGGAGACCCAGTACTTC; cdr3_aa: CASSLFGSGVWETQYF
j_call: TRBJ2-7; v_call: TRBV7-2; clone_size: -; d_call: TRBD2; cdr3_length: 15; cdr3_nt: TGTGCCAGCAGCCGCGGGGGTCTTGCCTCCTACGAGCAGTACTTC; cdr3_aa: CASSRGGLASYEQYF
j_call: TRBJ1-1; v_call: TRBV19; clone_size: -; d_call: -; cdr3_length: 14; cdr3_nt: TGTGCCAGTAGTATAGCAGGGAAGAACACTGAAGCTTTCTTT; cdr3_aa: CASSIAGKNTEAFF
j_call: TRBJ2-7; v_call: TRBV11-2; clone_size: -; d_call: TRBD1; cdr3_length: 14; cdr3_nt: TGTGCCAGCAGCTTAGACCAGGGGGCCTACGAGCAGTACTTC; cdr3_aa: CASSLDQGAYEQYF
j_call: TRBJ2-3; v_call: TRBV30; clone_size: -; d_call: -; cdr3_length: 18; cdr3_nt: TGTGCCTGGAGTGGGGGCCAAGGGACAAGACTCGGAAGAGATACGCAGTATTTT; cdr3_aa: CAWSGGQGTRLGRDTQYF
j_call: TRBJ1-1; v_call: TRBV19; clone_size: -; d_call: -; cdr3_length: 14; cdr3_nt: TGTGCCAGTAGTCCGACAGATTTCGCCACTGAAGCTTTCTTT; cdr3_aa: CASSPTDFATEAFF
j_call: TRBJ2-7; v_call: TRBV10-2; clone_size: -; d_call: TRBD1; cdr3_length: 15; cdr3_nt: TGCGCCAGCAGGCCCCGGGGACAGGGGGCCTACGAGCAGTACTTC; cdr3_aa: CASRPRGQGAYEQYF
j_call: TRBJ2-7; v_call: TRBV6-4; clone_size: -; d_call: TRBD2; cdr3_length: 16; cdr3_nt: TGTGCCAGCAGTGCCAGGACTAGCGGGAGCTCCTACGAGCAGTACTTC; cdr3_aa: CASSARTSGSSYEQYF
j_call: TRBJ2-7; v_call: TRBV4-1; clone_size: -; d_call: TRBD1; cdr3_length: 17; cdr3_nt: TGCGCCAGCAGCAAAGATCGGGACAGATCAGGCTCCTACGAGCAGTACTTC; cdr3_aa: CASSKDRDRSGSYEQYF
j_call: TRBJ2-1; v_call: TRBV27; clone_size: -; d_call: TRBD1; cdr3_length: 18; cdr3_nt: TGTGCCAGCGGACGGGGTGGACAGGGCTGGTTAAGCTACAATGAGCAGTTCTTC; cdr3_aa: CASGRGGQGWLSYNEQFF
j_call: TRBJ2-2; v_call: TRBV7-2; clone_size: -; d_call: -; cdr3_length: 14; cdr3_nt: TGTGCCAGCAGATCTTACTCGAACACCGGGGAGCTGTTTTTT; cdr3_aa: CASRSYSNTGELFF